Below, 19 T cell receptor beta chains from the same sample are listed, as sequenced in a study of cytomegalovirus exposure and HLA in healthy donors. Measured with immunoSEQ multiplex PCR; TCRdb has only the in-frame clones, and not every one. The sample has 250,000 to 300,000 clones; 90% are singletons. What was sequenced was PBMCs. The receptors stem from a woman younger than 35 in good health and CMV-seronegative.

This sequence joins TRBV4-2 and TRBJ2-1; D is ambiguous. Germline CDR1 is LGHNA and CDR2 is YNFKEQ. V lost 4 bases, J lost 5 bases, and 12 bases lay in between. CDR3 size: 14 residues. CDR3 in DNA: TGTGCCAGCAGCCCTCGCGAGGAAGACAATGAGCAGTTCTTC. Its protein product is CASSPREEDNEQFF.

This clone was seen a single time. Other nucleotide sequences from this sample produce the same CDR3. The gene calls are TRBV6-5 and TRBJ1-4; TRBD1 agrees at 7 bases. Germline values: CDR1 MNHEY, CDR2 SVGAGI. CDR3 length: 15 amino acids. V lost 0 bases to trimming and J lost 2 bases; unmatched junction nucleotides: 0. The CDR3 loop reads CASSYSTGTNEKLFF. Written as DNA, the CDR3 is TGTGCCAGCAGTTACTCGACAGGGACTAATGAAAAACTGTTTTTT.

The rearrangement joins TRBV9 to TRBJ2-5, with a tentative D call TRBD1 (6 bases). CDR3 length: 13 amino acids. Germline V gene data show CDR1 as SGDLS and CDR2 as YYNGEE. V was clipped by 0 bases and J by 5 bases, with 8 bases between them. The DNA for the CDR3 is TGTGCCAGCAGCGTAGAACAGGGTGAGACCCAGTACTTC. It encodes CASSVEQGETQYF. Based on the CDR3 plus reference TRBV9 and TRBJ2-5, the full variable domain is DSGVTQTPKHLITATGQRVTLRCSPRSGDLSVYWYQQSLDQGLQFLIQYYNGEERAKGNILERFSAQQFPDLHSELNLSSLELGDSALYFCASSVEQGETQYFGPGTRLLVL.

This chain joins TRBV10-2 and TRBJ1-6; perhaps TRBD1 as D (5 bases). The CDR3 runs to 13 residues. Looked up from germline, CDR1 is WSHSY and CDR2 is SAAADI. The germline V and J ends were trimmed by 2 bases and 14 bases, with 13 bases remaining between them. The CDR3 bases are TGCGCCAGCAGTGAGACAGGAATTGGCGCCCTCCACTTT. This encodes CASSETGIGALHF.

The chain has TRBV12-5 and TRBJ2-3; 11 bases map to TRBD2. In germline, CDR1 is LGHNT, CDR2 FRNRAP. The CDR3 runs to 16 residues. V lost 4 bases, J lost 3 bases, and 6 bases stayed unmatched. The CDR3 is CASGWLAGGGTDTQYF. DNA of the CDR3: TGTGCTAGTGGTTGGCTAGCGGGGGGCGGGACAGATACGCAGTATTTT.

J is TRBJ1-1 and V is TRBV14; 7 nucleotides line up with TRBD1. CDR3 length equals 17 residues. Germline loops: CDR1 SGHDN, CDR2 FVKESK. Trimming removed 0 bases from V and 4 bases from J; junction bases left unmatched: 11. Written as DNA, the CDR3 is TGTGCCAGCAGCCAAGAGAAGTATTACAGGGGCGGCACTGAAGCTTTCTTT. It specifies CASSQEKYYRGGTEAFF.

This clone has a single count. The chain couples TRBV6-1 to TRBJ2-5; 9 nucleotides line up with TRBD1. CDR1 and CDR2 from the germline V gene are MNHNS and SASEGT. Unmatched junction bases numbered 2, after V lost 4 bases and J lost 2 bases. The CDR3 is 14 residues long. CDR3 residues: CASSGTGVQETQYF. The CDR3 DNA reads TGTGCCAGCAGTGGGACAGGGGTTCAAGAGACCCAGTACTTC.

The gene calls are TRBV18 and TRBJ2-5; possibly TRBD2 for D (5 bases). The CDR3 is 13 residues long. Germline V gene lookup returns CDR1 KGHSH and CDR2 LQKENI. Trimming removed 6 bases from V and 4 bases from J, with 12 bases in between. In DNA form, the CDR3 reads TGTGCCAGCTCTCTCGGGGTCGGAGAGACCCAGTACTTC. This sequence encodes CASSLGVGETQYF.

This clone showed up just once. This chain joins TRBV18 and TRBJ2-3, with 9 bases lining up with TRBD1. The germline V gene has CDR1 KGHSH and CDR2 LQKENI. V gave up 3 bases and J gave up 4 bases; unmatched junction bases: 11. The CDR3 loop spans 17 amino acids. CDR3 region: CASSPESGTGPSDTQYF. The CDR3 region has the DNA TGTGCCAGCTCACCGGAATCGGGGACAGGGCCTTCAGATACGCAGTATTTT.

This chain uses TRBV5-1 with TRBJ2-7; 10 bases are shared with TRBD1. Germline values: CDR1 SGHRS, CDR2 YFSETQ. V trimming: 1 base; J trimming: 7 bases; junction bases outside the gene matches: 8. This CDR3 spans 15 amino acids. In DNA form, the CDR3 reads TGCGCCAGCAGCTTGTTCCCCGGGACAGGGGAGGAGCAGTACTTC. Its protein product is CASSLFPGTGEEQYF.

Only a few counts were recorded for this clone. The rearrangement uses TRBV6-5 and TRBJ1-2; a possible D gene is TRBD1 (6 bases). V dropped 2 bases and J dropped 5 bases, with 15 bases sitting between them. From germline, CDR1 is MNHEY and CDR2 SVGAGI. The CDR3 sequence is 15 residues long. The CDR3 nucleotides are TGTGCCAGCAGTTACGGGGCAGGGGTGGGGTATGGCTACACCTTC. Translated, it gives CASSYGAGVGYGYTF.

This clone has a handful of counts. The rearrangement uses TRBV28 and TRBJ1-2; 8 nucleotides match TRBD1. The germline CDR1 and CDR2 sequences are MDHEN and SYDVKM. Trimming at V came to 5 bases and at J to 0 bases, leaving 2 bases not matched to a gene. The CDR3 is 14 residues long. The CDR3, as DNA: TGTGCCAGCAGTAACAGGGGGACTAACTATGGCTACACCTTC. Protein sequence: CASSNRGTNYGYTF.

The table lists this clone with a count of one. The chain carries TRBV27 and TRBJ2-3, with 9 bases identical to TRBD1. Unmatched junction bases numbered 6, after V lost 6 bases and J lost 2 bases. CDR1 and CDR2 from the germline V gene are MNHEY and SMNVEV (reference sequence). The CDR3 has 15 amino acids. This chain's CDR3 is CASSPGQGTTDTQYF. CDR3 bases: TGTGCCAGCAGCCCTGGACAGGGGACCACAGATACGCAGTATTTT.

The chain couples TRBV5-5 to TRBJ1-2, with no clear D. The germline V gene has CDR1 SGHKS and CDR2 YYEKEE (reference sequence). The CDR3 contains 12 residues. V lost 5 bases, J lost 3 bases, and 8 bases lay in between. In DNA, the CDR3 is TGTGCCAGCAGTCGGGAGGACTATGGCTACACCTTC. Its translation: CASSREDYGYTF. Variable domain in full (rest from reference TRBV5-5 and TRBJ1-2): DAGVTQSPTHLIKTRGQQVTLRCSPISGHKSVSWYQQVLGQGPQFIFQYYEKEERGRGNFPDRFSARQFPNYSSELNVNALLLGDSALYLCASSREDYGYTFGSGTRLTVV.

CDR3 coding DNA: TGTGCCAGCAGTGCCGACAGGATTTACGAGCAGTACGTC. It translates to CASSADRIYEQYV. The V gene is TRBV6-1, the J gene TRBJ2-7; D possibly corresponds to TRBD1 (6 bases). CDR3 length equals 13 residues. With 4 bases removed from V and 4 bases from J, the gap between germline ends came to 11 bases. CDR1 MNHNS and CDR2 SASEGT come from the germline V gene.

The V and J genes are TRBV6-4 and TRBJ2-2; TRBD1 agrees at 8 bases. With V trimmed by 7 bases and J by 7 bases, 14 bases remained unmatched. The CDR3 extends over 16 amino acids. Germline assignment: CDR1 MRHNA and CDR2 SNTAGT. The CDR3 spells CASTGQAPERGGELFF. The CDR3 region has the DNA TGTGCCAGCACGGGACAGGCCCCAGAACGGGGCGGGGAGCTGTTTTTT.

V usage is TRBV5-1 and J usage is TRBJ1-2, with TRBD1 as a possible D gene (6 bases). Germline CDR1 SGHRS, CDR2 YFSETQ. The CDR3 extends over 16 amino acids. Trimming pared 0 bases from V and 0 bases from J, leaving 12 bases between. The CDR3 DNA reads as TGCGCCAGCAGCTTGGTCGGTGACAGGTCTAACTATGGCTACACCTTC. The encoded protein is CASSLVGDRSNYGYTF.

The chain combines TRBV5-1 with TRBJ1-1; TRBD1 matches 8 bases. The germline V gene encodes CDR1 SGHRS and CDR2 YFSETQ. The CDR3 extends over 17 amino acids. J lost 3 bases, V lost 0 bases, and 10 bases had no gene match. In DNA, the CDR3 is TGCGCCAGCAGCTTGGTGCAGGGGGCTTCTTCTGACACTGAAGCTTTCTTT. Its translation: CASSLVQGASSDTEAFF.

This clone was counted once. Mismatch with germline at one junction end may stem from a read error. The chain combines TRBV5-1 with TRBJ2-5; 11 bases fit TRBD2. Germline assignment: CDR1 SGHRS and CDR2 YFSETQ. The CDR3 totals 15 residues. CDR3 sequence: CASSLGLAVQETQYF. The CDR3 coding sequence is TGCGCCAGCAGTTTGGGACTAGCGGTCCAAGAGACCCAGTACTTC. Complete variable domain (other parts from reference TRBV5-1 and TRBJ2-5): KAGVTQTPRYLIKTRGQQVTLSCSPISGHRSVSWYQQTPGQGLQFLFEYFSETQRNKGNFPGRFSGRQFSNSRSEMNVSTLELGDSALYLCASSLGLAVQETQYFGPGTRLLVL.